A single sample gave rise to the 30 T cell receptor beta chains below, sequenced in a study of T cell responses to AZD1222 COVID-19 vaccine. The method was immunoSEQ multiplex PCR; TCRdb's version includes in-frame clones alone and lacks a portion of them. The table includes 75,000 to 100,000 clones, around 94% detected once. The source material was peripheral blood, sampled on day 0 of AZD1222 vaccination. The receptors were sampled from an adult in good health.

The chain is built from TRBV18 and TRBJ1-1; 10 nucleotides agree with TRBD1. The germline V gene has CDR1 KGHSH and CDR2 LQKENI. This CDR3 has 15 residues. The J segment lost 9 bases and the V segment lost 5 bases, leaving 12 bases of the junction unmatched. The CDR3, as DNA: TGTGCCAGCTCAACCCCGGAGACAGGGGGCGTGAAAGCTTTCTTT. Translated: CASSTPETGGVKAFF.

In DNA, the CDR3 is TGTGCCAGCAGCTTGGGAGTCCCCAATCAGCCCCAGCATTTT. Its translation is CASSLGVPNQPQHF. The V gene is TRBV5-5, the J gene TRBJ1-5; D gene ambiguous. Trimming stripped 0 bases from V and 3 bases from J, with 7 bases between. The CDR3 sequence is 14 residues long. The germline V gene encodes CDR1 SGHKS and CDR2 YYEKEE (reference sequence). Full variable domain (outside the CDR3, taken from reference TRBV5-5 and TRBJ1-5): DAGVTQSPTHLIKTRGQQVTLRCSPISGHKSVSWYQQVLGQGPQFIFQYYEKEERGRGNFPDRFSARQFPNYSSELNVNALLLGDSALYLCASSLGVPNQPQHFGDGTRLSIL.

The CDR3 region is CASSYSSGGGYTF. CDR3 DNA: TGTGCCAGCAGTTACTCGTCGGGAGGTGGCTACACCTTC. V is TRBV6-2 or TRBV6-3 and J is TRBJ1-2; D ambiguous. This CDR3 region has 13 residues. The V gene's germline CDR1 is MNHEY and CDR2 SVGEGT. Trimming removed 0 bases at V and 7 bases at J, with 9 bases between.

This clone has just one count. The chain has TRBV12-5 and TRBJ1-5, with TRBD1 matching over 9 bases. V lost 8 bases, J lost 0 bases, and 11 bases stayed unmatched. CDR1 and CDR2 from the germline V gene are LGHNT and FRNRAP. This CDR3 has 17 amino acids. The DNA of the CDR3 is TGTGCTAGTTCATCCGGGACAGGGCCCTATAGCAATCAGCCCCAGCATTTT. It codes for CASSSGTGPYSNQPQHF.

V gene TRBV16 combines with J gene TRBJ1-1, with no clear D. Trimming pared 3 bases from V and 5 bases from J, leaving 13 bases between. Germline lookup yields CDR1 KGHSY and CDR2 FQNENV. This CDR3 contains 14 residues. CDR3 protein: CASSHEGRGTEAFF. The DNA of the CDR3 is TGTGCCAGCAGCCACGAGGGCCGAGGGACTGAAGCTTTCTTT.

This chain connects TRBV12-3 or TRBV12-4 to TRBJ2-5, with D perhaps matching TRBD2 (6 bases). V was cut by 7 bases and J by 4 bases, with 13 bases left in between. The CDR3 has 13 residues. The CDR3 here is CASTLGRAETQYF. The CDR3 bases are TGTGCCAGCACCCTCGGGAGAGCAGAGACCCAGTACTTC.

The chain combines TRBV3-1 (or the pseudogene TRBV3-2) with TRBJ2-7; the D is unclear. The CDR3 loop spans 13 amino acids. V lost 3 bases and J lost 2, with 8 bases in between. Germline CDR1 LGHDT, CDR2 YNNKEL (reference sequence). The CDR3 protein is CASSHSHTYEQYF. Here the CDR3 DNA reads TGTGCCAGCAGCCACAGCCATACCTACGAGCAGTACTTC.

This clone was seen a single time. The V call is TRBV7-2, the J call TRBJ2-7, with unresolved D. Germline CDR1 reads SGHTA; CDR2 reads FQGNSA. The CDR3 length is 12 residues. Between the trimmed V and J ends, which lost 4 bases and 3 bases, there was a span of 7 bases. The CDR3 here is CASSSSNYEQYF. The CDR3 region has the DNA TGTGCCAGCAGCTCGAGCAACTACGAGCAGTACTTC.

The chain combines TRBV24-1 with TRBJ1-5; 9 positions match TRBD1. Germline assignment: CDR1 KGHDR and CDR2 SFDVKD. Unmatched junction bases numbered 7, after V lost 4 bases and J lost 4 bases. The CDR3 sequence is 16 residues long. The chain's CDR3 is CATSDSGQGGNQPQHF. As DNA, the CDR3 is TGTGCCACCAGTGACTCGGGACAGGGAGGGAATCAGCCCCAGCATTTT.

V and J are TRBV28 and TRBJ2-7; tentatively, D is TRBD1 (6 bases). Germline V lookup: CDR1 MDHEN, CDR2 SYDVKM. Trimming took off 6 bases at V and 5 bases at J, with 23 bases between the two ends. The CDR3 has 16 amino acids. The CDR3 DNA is TGTGCCAGCAGCCAAACCGGGACGAGAGGGGGTGACGAGCAGTACTTC. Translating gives CASSQTGTRGGDEQYF.

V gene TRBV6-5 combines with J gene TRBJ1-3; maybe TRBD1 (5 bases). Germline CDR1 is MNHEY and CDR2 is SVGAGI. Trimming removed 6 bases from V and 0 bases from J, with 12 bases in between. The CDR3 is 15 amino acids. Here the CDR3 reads CASRSTASSGNTIYF. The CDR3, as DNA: TGTGCCAGCAGATCGACAGCGTCCTCTGGAAACACCATATATTTT.

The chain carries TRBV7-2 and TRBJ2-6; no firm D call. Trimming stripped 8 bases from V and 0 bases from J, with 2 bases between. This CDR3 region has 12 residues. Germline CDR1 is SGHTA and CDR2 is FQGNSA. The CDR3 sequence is CASGSGANVLTF. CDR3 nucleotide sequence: TGTGCCAGCGGCTCTGGGGCCAACGTCCTGACTTTC.

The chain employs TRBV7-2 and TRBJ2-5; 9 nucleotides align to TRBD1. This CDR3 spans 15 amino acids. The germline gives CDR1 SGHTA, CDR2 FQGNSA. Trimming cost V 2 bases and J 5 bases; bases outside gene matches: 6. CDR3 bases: TGTGCCAGCAGCTTACCGGGACAGGGTGTGGAGACCCAGTACTTC. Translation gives CASSLPGQGVETQYF.

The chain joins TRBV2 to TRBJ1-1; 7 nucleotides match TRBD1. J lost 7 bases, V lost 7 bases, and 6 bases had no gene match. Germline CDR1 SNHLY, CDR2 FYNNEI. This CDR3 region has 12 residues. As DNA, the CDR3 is TGTGCCAGCATGAGGGGGCATGATGAAGCTTTCTTT. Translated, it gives CASMRGHDEAFF.

The CDR3 DNA reads as TGTGCCAGCACCCGAAGCTCCTACAATGAGCAGTTCTTC. Its protein product is CASTRSSYNEQFF. The chain carries TRBV12-3 or TRBV12-4 and TRBJ2-1; D gene uncertain. This CDR3 has 13 amino acids. The ends were cut back, 7 bases at V and 0 bases at J, with 7 bases in the middle.

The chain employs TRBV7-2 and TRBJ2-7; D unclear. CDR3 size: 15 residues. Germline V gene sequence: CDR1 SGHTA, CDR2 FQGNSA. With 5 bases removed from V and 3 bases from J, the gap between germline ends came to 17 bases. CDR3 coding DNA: TGTGCCAGCAGCCCACCCCCCGGGCGGAACTACGAGCAGTACTTC. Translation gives CASSPPPGRNYEQYF.

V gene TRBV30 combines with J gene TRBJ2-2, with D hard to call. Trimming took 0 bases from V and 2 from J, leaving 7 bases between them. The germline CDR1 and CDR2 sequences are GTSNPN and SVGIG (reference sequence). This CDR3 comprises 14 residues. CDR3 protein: CAWSVLRNTGELFF. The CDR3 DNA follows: TGTGCCTGGAGTGTACTCAGAAACACCGGGGAGCTGTTTTTT.

The CDR3, as DNA: TGTGCCAGTAAAAACCACCAAGCAAGACAGGGTATAAGCTATGGCTACACCTTC. Its translation: CASKNHQARQGISYGYTF. The chain combines TRBV19 with TRBJ1-2; the match to TRBD1 covers 7 bases. Per germline, CDR1 LNHDA and CDR2 SQIVND (reference sequence). After removal of 7 bases from V and 4 bases from J, the junction contained 21 bases not matched to a gene. CDR3 size: 18 residues.

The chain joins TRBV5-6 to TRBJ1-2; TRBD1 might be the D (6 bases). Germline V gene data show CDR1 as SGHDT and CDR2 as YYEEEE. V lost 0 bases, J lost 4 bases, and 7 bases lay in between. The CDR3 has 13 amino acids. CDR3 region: CASSLEGVYGYTF. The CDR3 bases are TGTGCCAGCAGCTTGGAGGGGGTCTATGGCTACACCTTC.

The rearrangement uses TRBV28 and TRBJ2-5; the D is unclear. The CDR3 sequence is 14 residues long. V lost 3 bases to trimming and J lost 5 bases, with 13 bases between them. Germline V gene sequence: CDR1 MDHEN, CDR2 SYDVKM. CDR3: CASSFLSSEETQYF. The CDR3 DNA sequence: TGTGCCAGCAGTTTTTTGTCTAGTGAGGAGACCCAGTACTTC.

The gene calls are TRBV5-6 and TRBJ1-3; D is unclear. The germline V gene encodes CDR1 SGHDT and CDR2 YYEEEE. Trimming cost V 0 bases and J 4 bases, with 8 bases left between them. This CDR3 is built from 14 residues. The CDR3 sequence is CASSLVGQGNTIYF. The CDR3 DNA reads TGTGCCAGCAGCTTGGTAGGGCAGGGAAACACCATATATTTT. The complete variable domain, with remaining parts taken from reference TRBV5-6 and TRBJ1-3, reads DAGVTQSPTHLIKTRGQQVTLRCSPKSGHDTVSWYQQALGQGPQFIFQYYEEEERQRGNFPDRFSGHQFPNYSSELNVNALLLGDSALYLCASSLVGQGNTIYFGEGSWLTVV.

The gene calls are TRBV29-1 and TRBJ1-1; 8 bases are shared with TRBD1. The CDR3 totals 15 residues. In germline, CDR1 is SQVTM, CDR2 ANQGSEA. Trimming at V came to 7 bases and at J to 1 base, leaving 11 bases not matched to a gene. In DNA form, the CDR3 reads TGCAGCGCCCGTTCGGGGACAGGAGAGAACACTGAAGCTTTCTTT. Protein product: CSARSGTGENTEAFF.

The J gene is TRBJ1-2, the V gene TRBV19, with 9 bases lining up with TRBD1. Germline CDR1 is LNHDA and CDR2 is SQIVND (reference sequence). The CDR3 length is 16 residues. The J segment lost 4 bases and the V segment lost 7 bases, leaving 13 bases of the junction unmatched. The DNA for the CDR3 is TGTGCCAGTACCGACCCCACAGGGGGCGCTTCCTATGGCTACACCTTC. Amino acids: CASTDPTGGASYGYTF.

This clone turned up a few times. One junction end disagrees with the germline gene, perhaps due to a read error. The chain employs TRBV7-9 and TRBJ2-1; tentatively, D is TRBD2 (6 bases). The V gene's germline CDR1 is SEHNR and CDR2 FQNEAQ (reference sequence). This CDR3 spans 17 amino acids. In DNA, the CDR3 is TGTGCCAGCAGCTCGGAGGGTTGGGGACCCTCCAACAATGAGCAGTTCTTC. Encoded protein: CASSSEGWGPSNNEQFF.

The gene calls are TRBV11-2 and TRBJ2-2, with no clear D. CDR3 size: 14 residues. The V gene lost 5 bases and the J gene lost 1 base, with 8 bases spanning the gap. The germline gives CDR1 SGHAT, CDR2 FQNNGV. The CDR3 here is CASSPDWNTGELFF. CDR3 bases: TGTGCCAGCAGCCCCGACTGGAACACCGGGGAGCTGTTTTTT.

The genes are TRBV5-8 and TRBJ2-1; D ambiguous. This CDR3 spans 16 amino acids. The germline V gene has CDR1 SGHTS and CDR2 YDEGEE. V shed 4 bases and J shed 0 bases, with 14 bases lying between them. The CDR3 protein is CASSDGRPSSYNEQFF. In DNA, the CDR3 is TGTGCCAGCAGCGACGGACGGCCGAGCTCCTACAATGAGCAGTTCTTC.

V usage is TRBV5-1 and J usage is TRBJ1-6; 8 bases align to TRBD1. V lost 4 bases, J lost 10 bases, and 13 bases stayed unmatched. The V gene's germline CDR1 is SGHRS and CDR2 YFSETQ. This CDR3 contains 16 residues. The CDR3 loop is CASSPRQGKDESPLHF. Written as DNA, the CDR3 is TGCGCCAGCAGCCCGCGACAGGGGAAGGACGAATCACCCCTCCACTTT.

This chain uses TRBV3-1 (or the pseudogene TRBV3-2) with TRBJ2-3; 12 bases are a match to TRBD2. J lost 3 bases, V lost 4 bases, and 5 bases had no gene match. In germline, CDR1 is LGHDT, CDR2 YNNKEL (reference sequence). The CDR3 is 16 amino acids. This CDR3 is CASSRGGLAGTDTQYF. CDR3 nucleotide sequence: TGTGCCAGCAGCCGAGGGGGACTAGCGGGTACAGATACGCAGTATTTT.

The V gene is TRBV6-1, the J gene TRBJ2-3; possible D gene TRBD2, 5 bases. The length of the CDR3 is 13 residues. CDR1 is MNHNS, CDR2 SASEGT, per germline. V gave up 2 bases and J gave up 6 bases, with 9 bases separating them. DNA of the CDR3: TGTGCCAGCAGTGAATTAGTAGCGGATACGCAGTATTTT. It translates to CASSELVADTQYF.

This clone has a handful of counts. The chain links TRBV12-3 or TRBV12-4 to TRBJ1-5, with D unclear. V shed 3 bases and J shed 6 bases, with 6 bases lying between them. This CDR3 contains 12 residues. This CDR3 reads CASSFWGQPQHF. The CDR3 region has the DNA TGTGCCAGCAGTTTTTGGGGTCAGCCCCAGCATTTT.